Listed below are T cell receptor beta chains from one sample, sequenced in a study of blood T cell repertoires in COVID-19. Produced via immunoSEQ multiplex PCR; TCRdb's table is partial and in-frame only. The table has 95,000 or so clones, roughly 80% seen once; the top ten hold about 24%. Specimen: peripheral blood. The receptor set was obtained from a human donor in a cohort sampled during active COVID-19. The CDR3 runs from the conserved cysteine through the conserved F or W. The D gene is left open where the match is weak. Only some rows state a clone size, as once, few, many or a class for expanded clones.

CDR3: CASSLEGQRIGPQHF
DNA: TGTGCCAGCAGCTTAGAGGGACAGCGTATCGGGCCCCAGCATTTT
size: once
length: 15
J: TRBJ1-5
V: TRBV7-9
D: TRBD1

CDR3: CASSLLTSTDTQYF
DNA: TGTGCCAGCAGCCTTTTGACTAGCACAGATACGCAGTATTTT
size: .
length: 14
J: TRBJ2-3
V: TRBV28
D: .

CDR3: CASSLGLWTSGGSGVNIQYF
DNA: TGCGCCAGCAGCTTGGGACTATGGACTAGCGGGGGTTCGGGGGTAAACATTCAGTACTTC
size: .
length: 20
J: TRBJ2-4
V: TRBV5-1
D: TRBD2

CDR3: CASSLDLIISSVNNYGYTF
DNA: TGTGCCAGCAGCTTAGACCTTATAATCTCGTCGGTAAATAACTATGGCTACACCTTC
size: .
length: 19
J: TRBJ1-2
V: TRBV11-2
D: .

CDR3: CASSSPFSGWVYGYTF
DNA: TGTGCCAGCAGTTCCCCCTTTAGCGGCTGGGTCTATGGCTACACCTTC
size: .
length: 16
J: TRBJ1-2
V: TRBV28
D: .

CDR3: CASRTRGDQETQYF
DNA: TGTGCCAGCAGGACCAGGGGAGATCAAGAGACCCAGTACTTC
size: .
length: 14
J: TRBJ2-5
V: TRBV5-6
D: .

CDR3: CASSPVGGQSTDTQYF
DNA: TGTGCCAGCAGTCCCGTCGGAGGACAGAGCACAGATACGCAGTATTTT
size: .
length: 16
J: TRBJ2-3
V: TRBV11-2
D: .

CDR3: CASSPLAGGTNTGELFF
DNA: TGTGCCAGCTCACCTCTAGCGGGAGGTACGAACACCGGGGAGCTGTTTTTT
size: .
length: 17
J: TRBJ2-2
V: TRBV18
D: TRBD2

CDR3: CASSLGGTAAYEQYF
DNA: TGCGCCAGCAGCTTGGGGGGGACAGCAGCCTACGAGCAGTACTTC
size: .
length: 15
J: TRBJ2-7
V: TRBV5-1
D: TRBD1

CDR3: CASSLGGTGGRETQYF
DNA: TGTGCCAGCAGTTTGGGAGGGACAGGGGGACGGGAGACCCAGTACTTC
size: .
length: 16
J: TRBJ2-5
V: TRBV28
D: TRBD1

CDR3: CASSWDRASGELFF
DNA: TGTGCCAGCAGTTGGGACAGGGCTTCCGGGGAGCTGTTTTTT
size: .
length: 14
J: TRBJ2-2
V: TRBV28
D: TRBD1

CDR3: CASNPGTGGSYNEQFF
DNA: TGTGCCAGTAACCCCGGGACAGGGGGCTCCTACAATGAGCAGTTCTTC
size: .
length: 16
J: TRBJ2-1
V: TRBV14
D: TRBD1

CDR3: CASSLAPPLLAKSADTQYF
DNA: TGCGCCAGCAGCTTGGCCCCCCCCCTCCTAGCGAAAAGCGCAGATACGCAGTATTTT
size: .
length: 19
J: TRBJ2-3
V: TRBV5-1
D: .

CDR3: CASSEGPFKGQPQHF
DNA: TGTGCCAGCAGTGAAGGGCCCTTCAAGGGGCAGCCCCAGCATTTT
size: .
length: 15
J: TRBJ1-5
V: TRBV2
D: .

CDR3: CASSLGGTGVYEQYF
DNA: TGTGCCAGCAGCTTAGGTGGGACAGGGGTCTACGAGCAGTACTTC
size: .
length: 15
J: TRBJ2-7
V: TRBV7-9
D: TRBD1

CDR3: CASSSHTYVGYTF
DNA: TGTGCCAGCAGTTCCCACACGTACGTGGGCTACACCTTC
size: .
length: 13
J: TRBJ1-2
V: TRBV6-5
D: .

CDR3: CASSGTGIRTEAFF
DNA: TGCGCCAGCAGCGGAACAGGGATCCGGACTGAAGCTTTCTTT
size: .
length: 14
J: TRBJ1-1
V: TRBV5-1
D: .

CDR3: CASSYGLQGLNQPQHF
DNA: TGTGCCAGCAGTTACGGTCTACAGGGATTAAATCAGCCCCAGCATTTT
size: once
length: 16
J: TRBJ1-5
V: TRBV6-5
D: .

CDR3: CASTLQGPSSDTQYF
DNA: TGTGCCAGCACGTTACAGGGGCCATCGTCGGATACGCAGTATTTT
size: .
length: 15
J: TRBJ2-3
V: TRBV6-5
D: TRBD1

CDR3: CASTRGAQRSNQPQHF
DNA: TGTGCCAGTACCAGGGGAGCCCAAAGGAGCAATCAGCCCCAGCATTTT
size: once
length: 16
J: TRBJ1-5
V: TRBV19
D: .

CDR3: CASNGQFFSGANVLTF
DNA: TGTGCCAGCAATGGACAGTTCTTCTCTGGGGCCAACGTCCTGACTTTC
size: .
length: 16
J: TRBJ2-6
V: TRBV6-6
D: .

CDR3: CASSKVDRGRSCGYTF
DNA: TGTGCCAGCAGCAAAGTTGACAGGGGGCGTTCGTGTGGCTACACCTTC
size: few
length: 16
J: TRBJ1-2
V: TRBV21-1
D: .

CDR3: CASSFSKGINTGELFF
DNA: TGTGCCAGCAGTTTCTCAAAGGGGATCAACACCGGGGAGCTGTTTTTT
size: .
length: 16
J: TRBJ2-2
V: TRBV27
D: .

CDR3: CASSRFGGTISQETQYF
DNA: TGTGCCAGCAGTCGCTTCGGCGGAACCATAAGCCAAGAGACCCAGTACTTC
size: .
length: 17
J: TRBJ2-5
V: TRBV28
D: .

CDR3: CAISDPPGVAEAFF
DNA: TGTGCCATCAGTGATCCCCCCGGGGTGGCTGAAGCTTTCTTT
size: .
length: 14
J: TRBJ1-1
V: TRBV10-3
D: .

CDR3: CASSLGQVGRITEAFF
DNA: TGTGCCAGCAGCTTAGGACAGGTCGGTCGAATCACTGAAGCTTTCTTT
size: .
length: 16
J: TRBJ1-1
V: TRBV7-9
D: .

CDR3: CASRQQGNYGYTF
DNA: TGCGCCAGCAGACAACAGGGCAACTATGGCTACACCTTC
size: .
length: 13
J: TRBJ1-2
V: TRBV4-1
D: .

CDR3: CASSYPRGQHDSYEQYF
DNA: TGTGCCAGCAGTTACCCGAGAGGACAGCATGATTCCTACGAGCAGTACTTC
size: .
length: 17
J: TRBJ2-7
V: TRBV6-2/TRBV6-3
D: .

CDR3: CASSLSGTSMGYTF
DNA: TGTGCCAGCAGTTTATCGGGCACCTCTATGGGCTACACCTTC
size: .
length: 14
J: TRBJ1-2
V: TRBV27
D: .

CDR3: CSAVFGNQPQHF
DNA: TGCAGCGCTGTCTTCGGGAATCAGCCCCAGCATTTT
size: .
length: 12
J: TRBJ1-5
V: TRBV29-1
D: .

CDR3: CASSYRTGDEQYF
DNA: TGTGCCAGCAGTTACAGGACAGGGGACGAGCAGTACTTC
size: .
length: 13
J: TRBJ2-7
V: TRBV6-5
D: TRBD1

CDR3: CASSSYALADNEQFF
DNA: TGTGCCAGCAGCTCGTACGCCCTAGCGGACAATGAGCAGTTCTTC
size: .
length: 15
J: TRBJ2-1
V: TRBV7-2
D: TRBD2

CDR3: CASSQDTGRTNNEQFF
DNA: TGCGCCAGCAGCCAAGATACCGGGAGGACGAACAATGAGCAGTTCTTC
size: .
length: 16
J: TRBJ2-1
V: TRBV4-1
D: TRBD2

CDR3: CATSRTGTYEQYF
DNA: TGTGCCACCAGTAGGACAGGGACGTACGAGCAGTACTTC
size: .
length: 13
J: TRBJ2-7
V: TRBV24-1
D: TRBD1

CDR3: CASSFTDRRAGELFF
DNA: TGTGCCAGCAGTTTTACGGATCGGCGGGCCGGGGAGCTGTTTTTT
size: .
length: 15
J: TRBJ2-2
V: TRBV28
D: .

CDR3: CASSPRSNYGYTF
DNA: TGTGCCAGCAGCCCGCGATCTAACTATGGCTACACCTTC
size: .
length: 13
J: TRBJ1-2
V: TRBV7-2
D: .

CDR3: CASNRDMGDEQYF
DNA: TGTGCCAGCAACCGGGACATGGGCGACGAGCAGTACTTC
size: .
length: 13
J: TRBJ2-7
V: TRBV2
D: .

CDR3: CASSSRDTSINYGYTF
DNA: TGTGCCAGCAGCTCTCGGGACACTTCTATAAACTATGGCTACACCTTC
size: .
length: 16
J: TRBJ1-2
V: TRBV7-3
D: .

CDR3: CASSPPAVAGQPQHF
DNA: TGTGCCAGCTCACCACCGGCGGTGGCGGGGCAGCCCCAGCATTTT
size: .
length: 15
J: TRBJ1-5
V: TRBV18
D: .

CDR3: CATSNLTSGYNEQFF
DNA: TGTGCCACCAGCAACCTTACTAGCGGTTACAATGAGCAGTTCTTC
size: .
length: 15
J: TRBJ2-1
V: TRBV15
D: TRBD2

CDR3: CASSKQTANTGELFF
DNA: TGTGCCAGCAGTAAACAGACAGCGAACACCGGGGAGCTGTTTTTT
size: .
length: 15
J: TRBJ2-2
V: TRBV27
D: .

CDR3: CASSPGTGGTEAFF
DNA: TGTGCCAGCTCACCGGGTACAGGGGGCACTGAAGCTTTCTTT
size: .
length: 14
J: TRBJ1-1
V: TRBV18
D: TRBD1

CDR3: CATSAPAGTSGSPPNEQFF
DNA: TGTGCCACCAGTGCCCCCGCCGGGACTAGCGGGAGCCCCCCGAATGAGCAGTTCTTC
size: .
length: 19
J: TRBJ2-1
V: TRBV24-1
D: TRBD2

CDR3: CAAQVTSNQPQHF
DNA: TGTGCCGCACAGGTTACTAGCAATCAGCCCCAGCATTTT
size: .
length: 13
J: TRBJ1-5
V: TRBV28
D: .

CDR3: CASRGTANNEKLFF
DNA: TGCGCCAGCAGGGGGACTGCTAATAATGAAAAACTGTTTTTT
size: .
length: 14
J: TRBJ1-4
V: TRBV5-1
D: .

CDR3: CASSSGDVGTEAFF
DNA: TGTGCCAGCAGCTCAGGGGACGTTGGCACTGAAGCTTTCTTT
size: once
length: 14
J: TRBJ1-1
V: TRBV6-5
D: .

CDR3: CASSRTSGSSYNEQFF
DNA: TGTGCCAGCTCTAGGACTAGCGGAAGCTCCTACAATGAGCAGTTCTTC
size: .
length: 16
J: TRBJ2-1
V: TRBV18
D: TRBD2

CDR3: CASRIGLAGGRGTGELFF
DNA: TGTGCAAGTCGCATCGGACTAGCGGGGGGGCGAGGCACCGGGGAGCTGTTTTTT
size: .
length: 18
J: TRBJ2-2
V: TRBV12-2
D: .

CDR3: CASSLSRGGGGNTIYF
DNA: TGTGCCAGCAGCTTATCCCGGGGAGGGGGTGGAAACACCATATATTTT
size: .
length: 16
J: TRBJ1-3
V: TRBV7-2
D: .

CDR3: CASSQRTGSTDTQYF
DNA: TGCGCCAGCAGCCAGAGGACAGGGTCCACAGATACGCAGTATTTT
size: once
length: 15
J: TRBJ2-3
V: TRBV4-1
D: TRBD1

CDR3: CASSFRLAGGTGELFF
DNA: TGTGCCAGCAGTTTCCGACTAGCGGGGGGGACCGGGGAGCTGTTTTTT
size: few
length: 16
J: TRBJ2-2
V: TRBV27
D: TRBD2

CDR3: CASSLDSAGQTPNYGYTF
DNA: TGTGCCAGCAGCCTCGACTCTGCGGGTCAGACTCCTAACTATGGCTACACCTTC
size: .
length: 18
J: TRBJ1-2
V: TRBV9
D: .

CDR3: CASSGSEYAGNTEVAFF
DNA: TGTGCCAGCAGCGGGTCTGAATATGCGGGAAACACTGAAGTAGCTTTCTTT
size: few
length: 17
J: TRBJ1-1
V: TRBV9
D: .

CDR3: CASSPGLRVAFF
DNA: TGTGCCAGCAGCCCTGGACTGAGGGTGGCTTTCTTT
size: .
length: 12
J: TRBJ1-1
V: TRBV7-2
D: .

CDR3: CASSFPGTGGYTF
DNA: TGTGCCAGCAGTTTTCCGGGCACAGGAGGCTACACCTTC
size: .
length: 13
J: TRBJ1-2
V: TRBV27
D: .

CDR3: CASRPWTGGPGQPQHF
DNA: TGTGCCAGCAGACCCTGGACAGGGGGCCCTGGTCAGCCCCAGCATTTT
size: .
length: 16
J: TRBJ1-5
V: TRBV27
D: TRBD1

CDR3: CASSLARQANTGELFF
DNA: TGCGCCAGCAGCTTGGCCAGGCAGGCGAACACCGGGGAGCTGTTTTTT
size: few
length: 16
J: TRBJ2-2
V: TRBV5-1
D: .

CDR3: CASSLDGQGAQPQHF
DNA: TGTGCCAGCAGCTTGGATGGACAGGGCGCTCAGCCCCAGCATTTT
size: .
length: 15
J: TRBJ1-5
V: TRBV11-2
D: TRBD1

CDR3: CATSEGQGRNQPQHF
DNA: TGTGCCACCAGTGAAGGACAGGGCCGCAATCAGCCCCAGCATTTT
size: few
length: 15
J: TRBJ1-5
V: TRBV24-1
D: TRBD1

CDR3: CASSPRDRASYEQYF
DNA: TGCGCCAGCAGCCCCCGGGACAGGGCTTCCTACGAGCAGTACTTC
size: .
length: 15
J: TRBJ2-7
V: TRBV5-1
D: TRBD1